These 6 T cell receptor beta chains were sequenced from one sample in a study of beta chain features in type 1 diabetes. The antigens these receptors bind are not known. cDNA synthesis used the whole RNA isolate, giving expressed TCRB sequences. The repertoire was sequenced with immunoSEQ multiplex PCR; TCRdb's copy has only in-frame clones and lacks some. The data show some 290,000 clones, with around 15% seen just once and 0.015% to 0.02% held by the top ten. Study conclusions and caveats: People with Type 1 diabetes carried modestly yet significantly shorter TCRB CDR3s in all four CD4+ subsets.

Source material: naive CD4+ T cells from blood. Receptors were obtained from a young man with type 1 diabetes.

The gene calls are TRBV5-4 and TRBJ2-5; 12 positions match TRBD2. There are 17 residues in the CDR3. V was clipped by 3 bases and J by 3 bases; unmatched bases: 9. From germline, CDR1 is SGHNT and CDR2 YYREEE (reference sequence). The CDR3 is CASSWSTSGRLKETQYF. CDR3 bases: TGTGCCAGCAGCTGGTCGACTAGCGGGAGACTTAAAGAGACCCAGTACTTC.

The chain is built from TRBV7-8 and TRBJ2-5, with no clear D. Germline values: CDR1 SGHVS, CDR2 FQNEAQ. The V gene lost 4 bases and the J gene lost 4 bases, with 13 bases spanning the gap. CDR3 length: 14 amino acids. The CDR3 region is CASSYQGQAETQYF. In DNA form, the CDR3 reads TGTGCCAGCAGCTACCAAGGCCAGGCAGAGACCCAGTACTTC.

This clone came up a few times. The chain has TRBV9 and TRBJ1-1, with D maybe TRBD1 (5 bases). Trimming cost V 0 bases and J 2 bases, with 20 bases left between them. The CDR3 is 18 amino acids. Germline lookup yields CDR1 SGDLS and CDR2 YYNGEE. CDR3 in amino acids: CASSVAPSGIGLNTEAFF. In DNA, the CDR3 is TGTGCCAGCAGCGTAGCCCCCTCAGGGATCGGGTTAAACACTGAAGCTTTCTTT.

This clone was counted only a few times. Other DNA sequences from this sample encode an identical CDR3 as well. This chain joins TRBV6-5 and TRBJ2-1; 14 nucleotides line up with TRBD2. V shed 6 bases and J 7 bases; nucleotides not matched to a gene: 5. The length of the CDR3 is 15 residues. Germline V lookup: CDR1 MNHEY, CDR2 SVGAGI. The CDR3 DNA follows: TGTGCCAGCAGCTATGGGACTAGCGGGAGTAATGAGCAGTTCTTC. It codes for CASSYGTSGSNEQFF.

The genes are TRBV4-1 and TRBJ2-1; TRBD2 is a possible D gene (5 bases). V dropped 3 bases and J dropped 4 bases, with 22 bases sitting between them. The CDR3 extends over 18 amino acids. CDR1 and CDR2 from the germline V gene are MGHRA and YSYEKL. This CDR3 reads CASSQIARGNANYNEQFF. For the CDR3, the DNA is TGCGCCAGCAGCCAGATAGCTAGAGGGAACGCGAATTACAATGAGCAGTTCTTC.

This clone was counted only a few times. The chain recombines TRBV14 with TRBJ2-1; 11 bases align to TRBD2. This CDR3 has 17 residues. Germline V gives CDR1 SGHDN, CDR2 FVKESK. J lost 8 bases, V lost 0 bases, and 9 bases had no gene match. The CDR3 sequence: CASSQDSASGRSDEQFF. The CDR3 DNA follows: TGTGCCAGCAGCCAAGATTCGGCTAGCGGGAGGAGCGATGAGCAGTTCTTC.